The source of this T cell receptor beta chain is a study of cytomegalovirus exposure and HLA in healthy donors. Findings of the study overall: Later analysis suggested most CMV-associated TCR beta chains were HLA-restricted. A later analysis reportedly identified an Asian-associated ancestry cluster as carrying fewer N-insertions than the 666-donor mean. Indistinguishable V segments, including TRBV6-2 and TRBV6-3, were excluded. Analysis was carried out at a later point, and it linked a missense DCLRE1C variant to TCR beta V- and J-gene trimming.

About this clone itself: What it binds is unknown.

Per germline, CDR1 MNHEY and CDR2 SVGAGI. V lost 0 bases and J lost 5; bases outside the gene matches: 7. CDR3 length equals 15 residues. PCR used 60 Vbeta primers and 13 Jbeta primers. Libraries were prepared by immunoSEQ multiplex PCR; TCRdb keeps only in-frame clonotypes and omits some of them. Of under 150,000 clones listed, roughly 85% were seen once; the top ten hold 0.95% to 1.5%. The sample comprised PBMCs. V usage is TRBV6-5 and J usage is TRBJ2-7; 7 nucleotides line up with TRBD2. The source is a boy between 10 and 17 years old in good health and CMV-seronegative. CDR3 nucleotide sequence: TGTGCCAGCAGTTACTCAGGGAGGGCCGGGGACGAGCAGTACTTC. This gives the protein CASSYSGRAGDEQYF.